These T cell receptor beta chains were read from a single sample in a study of cytomegalovirus exposure and HLA in healthy donors. The table came from immunoSEQ multiplex PCR; TCRdb's copy has only in-frame clones and leaves some out. The repertoire holds about 170,000 clones, with roughly 85% as singletons. The sequenced sample was PBMCs. The receptors derive from a man aged 25-45 years in good health and CMV-seropositive. Each CDR3 is given with its conserved first and last residue. D genes are given only for firm matches. Rows give clone size only sometimes, using once, few, many, or a class for an expanded clone.

>NA|TRBV6-6|TRBJ2-5|NA
CASSFQLLSGETQYF
TGTGCCAGCAGTTTCCAGCTATTATCAGGGGAGACCCAGTACTTC
>NA|TRBV6-5|TRBJ2-2|NA
CASSYPPGELFF
TGTGCCAGCAGTTACCCTCCCGGGGAGCTGTTTTTT
>NA|TRBV29-1|TRBJ1-1|NA
CSVEGATGPNTEAFF
TGCAGCGTTGAAGGGGCCACAGGGCCGAACACTGAAGCTTTCTTT
>NA|TRBV29-1|TRBJ2-1|TRBD2
CSVEGETSGSRYNEQFF
TGCAGCGTTGAGGGTGAAACTAGCGGGAGCCGATACAATGAGCAGTTCTTC
>once|TRBV19|TRBJ1-2|TRBD1
CASSIGTGFGYTF
TGTGCCAGTAGTATAGGGACAGGGTTCGGCTACACCTTC
>NA|TRBV18|TRBJ2-7|NA
CASSPEALYEQYF
TGTGCCAGCTCACCAGAGGCTCTCTACGAGCAGTACTTC
>NA|TRBV9|TRBJ2-2|NA
CASSVSPGELFF
TGTGCCAGCAGCGTTAGTCCCGGGGAGCTGTTTTTT
>NA|TRBV29-1|TRBJ2-7|NA
CSVLTGQTYEQYF
TGCAGCGTTTTGACAGGTCAGACCTACGAGCAGTACTTC
>NA|TRBV5-5|TRBJ2-7|NA
CASSPDRAEQYF
TGTGCCAGCAGCCCGGACAGAGCCGAGCAGTACTTC
>once|TRBV7-2|TRBJ2-7|NA
CASSLIVRTIPGSYEQYF
TGTGCCAGCAGCTTAATAGTACGGACTATTCCCGGCTCCTACGAGCAGTACTTC
>NA|TRBV19|TRBJ1-2|NA
CASSAQQGNYGYTF
TGTGCCAGTAGTGCCCAACAGGGTAACTATGGCTACACCTTC
>NA|TRBV4-1|TRBJ2-1|NA
CASVTGYSEFF
TGCGCCAGCGTTACAGGCTACTCAGAATTCTTC
>NA|TRBV6-1|TRBJ2-5|TRBD1
CASSGTPGQGWATQYF
TGTGCCAGCAGTGGCACTCCGGGACAGGGATGGGCGACCCAGTACTTC
>NA|TRBV7-9|TRBJ2-1|NA
CASNPSTGGDYNEQFF
TGTGCCAGCAATCCAAGTACAGGGGGGGATTACAATGAGCAGTTCTTC
>NA|TRBV7-9|TRBJ1-2|TRBD1
CASSRTGTGVYGYTF
TGTGCCAGCAGCCGTACCGGGACAGGTGTTTATGGCTACACCTTC
>NA|TRBV11-3|TRBJ2-6|NA
CASSLDDSSLVLTF
TGTGCCAGCAGCTTAGACGACAGTTCCCTCGTCCTGACTTTC
>NA|TRBV18|TRBJ2-3|NA
CASSPPRQRSTDTQYF
TGTGCCAGCTCACCACCGCGACAGCGTTCCACAGATACGCAGTATTTT
>NA|TRBV18|TRBJ2-1|NA
CASSLVPSNGEQFF
TGTGCCAGCTCACTAGTGCCGAGTAACGGTGAGCAGTTCTTC
>NA|TRBV15|TRBJ1-1|NA
CATSTVNTEAFF
TGTGCCACCAGCACAGTAAACACTGAAGCTTTCTTT
>NA|TRBV19|TRBJ2-1|NA
CASSMWDTNNEQFF
TGTGCCAGTAGTATGTGGGACACGAACAATGAGCAGTTCTTC
>NA|TRBV5-1|TRBJ2-1|NA
CASSRAVGEDEQFF
TGCGCCAGCAGCCGGGCGGTGGGAGAAGATGAGCAGTTCTTC
>NA|TRBV11-2|TRBJ2-3|NA
CASSSRAANTQYF
TGTGCCAGCAGCTCACGAGCGGCTAATACGCAGTATTTT
>NA|TRBV2|TRBJ1-1|TRBD1
CASSDGQGAPLNTEAFF
TGTGCCAGCAGCGACGGACAGGGGGCTCCCCTGAACACTGAAGCTTTCTTT
>NA|TRBV6-5|TRBJ2-2|NA
CASSYSNRGYGELFF
TGTGCCAGCAGTTACTCGAATAGGGGCTACGGGGAGCTGTTTTTT
>once|TRBV7-7|TRBJ2-7|NA
CASSLEHGSSYEQYF
TGTGCTAGCAGCTTAGAACACGGGTCATCTTACGAGCAGTACTTC
>NA|TRBV18|TRBJ1-5|NA
CASSPVQVDNQPQHF
TGTGCCAGCTCACCAGTACAGGTAGATAATCAGCCCCAGCATTTT
>NA|TRBV5-4|TRBJ2-5|TRBD2
CASSLEPFGTGGRETQYF
TGTGCCAGCAGCTTGGAACCCTTTGGGACGGGGGGTCGGGAGACCCAGTACTTC
>NA|TRBV15|TRBJ2-2|NA
CATGLPGNTGELFF
TGTGCCACCGGGTTGCCGGGAAACACCGGGGAGCTGTTTTTT
>NA|TRBV6-1|TRBJ2-3|TRBD2
CASNLREGSADTQYF
TGTGCCAGTAACCTCAGGGAGGGGAGCGCAGATACGCAGTATTTT
>NA|TRBV2|TRBJ2-5|NA
CASSEGRLETQYF
TGTGCCAGCAGTGAAGGCAGGCTTGAGACCCAGTACTTC
>few|TRBV7-8|TRBJ2-5|NA
CASSWGTLQETQYF
TGTGCCAGCAGCTGGGGGACTCTCCAAGAGACCCAGTACTTC
>NA|TRBV4-3|TRBJ2-3|NA
CASSQGAGARADTQYF
TGCGCCAGCAGCCAAGGTGCGGGTGCCCGCGCGGATACGCAGTATTTT
>NA|TRBV7-9|TRBJ1-1|TRBD1
CASSFLFNAGQGIPEAFF
TGTGCCAGCAGCTTTCTTTTCAATGCGGGACAGGGGATTCCTGAAGCTTTCTTT
>NA|TRBV11-2|TRBJ1-2|NA
CASSPTENYGYTF
TGTGCCAGCAGCCCGACAGAGAACTATGGCTACACCTTC
>NA|TRBV7-9|TRBJ2-1|NA
CSSSLNREQFF
TGTTCCAGCAGCCTCAACAGGGAGCAGTTCTTC
>NA|TRBV28|TRBJ2-4|NA
CASSRDTSADIQYF
TGTGCCAGCAGTCGGGACACCTCGGCGGACATTCAGTACTTC
>NA|TRBV11-3|TRBJ1-1|TRBD1
CASSTHWTGGTEAFF
TGTGCCAGCAGCACCCATTGGACAGGCGGCACTGAAGCTTTCTTT
>once|TRBV19|TRBJ1-2|NA
CASSIDARAAPYGYTF
TGTGCCAGTAGTATAGATGCGAGGGCCGCTCCTTATGGCTACACCTTC
>once|TRBV2|TRBJ2-2|TRBD1
CASRGQGTRTGELFF
TGTGCCAGCAGGGGACAGGGGACCCGCACCGGGGAGCTGTTTTTT
>NA|TRBV29-1|TRBJ2-1|NA
CSVDQLAANEQFF
TGCAGCGTTGACCAATTAGCTGCCAATGAGCAGTTCTTC
>NA|TRBV5-1|TRBJ1-3|NA
CASSQRPALSSGNTIYF
TGCGCCAGCAGCCAGAGGCCCGCTCTAAGCTCTGGAAACACCATATATTTT
>NA|TRBV4-2|TRBJ2-3|TRBD2
CASSLGLAGGPGDTQYF
TGTGCCAGCAGCCTCGGACTAGCGGGAGGGCCGGGAGATACGCAGTATTTT
>NA|TRBV7-7|TRBJ2-2|TRBD1
CASSLARQGRLNTGELFF
TGTGCTAGCAGCTTAGCCCGACAGGGCCGCTTGAACACCGGGGAGCTGTTTTTT
>few|TRBV5-4|TRBJ2-5|NA
CASSLAAGLYQETQYF
TGTGCCAGCAGCTTGGCGGCCGGACTGTACCAAGAGACCCAGTACTTC
>NA|TRBV7-9|TRBJ2-1|NA
CSSSLEVGEQFF
TGTTCCAGCAGCTTAGAAGTTGGCGAGCAGTTCTTC
>NA|TRBV19|TRBJ2-1|TRBD2
CASSRTSGSYNEQFF
TGTGCCAGTAGTCGAACTAGCGGGTCCTACAATGAGCAGTTCTTC
>NA|TRBV5-1|TRBJ2-7|NA
CASSFDSSYEQYF
TGCGCCAGCAGCTTCGACAGCTCCTACGAGCAGTACTTC
>NA|TRBV19|TRBJ1-1|NA
CASPRGANTEAFF
TGTGCCAGTCCGCGGGGCGCGAACACTGAAGCTTTCTTT
>NA|TRBV19|TRBJ1-2|TRBD1
CASSPQGVTVRGYTF
TGTGCCAGTAGTCCCCAGGGGGTTACAGTGAGGGGCTACACCTTC
>once|TRBV11-3|TRBJ2-5|TRBD1
CASSRQGSWETQYF
TGTGCCAGCAGCAGACAGGGGTCGTGGGAGACCCAGTACTTC
>NA|TRBV19|TRBJ2-1|TRBD1
CASRAAGTGGNEQFF
TGTGCCAGTAGGGCTGCCGGGACAGGGGGAAATGAGCAGTTCTTC